Listed below are T cell receptor beta chains from one sample, sequenced in a study of cytomegalovirus exposure and HLA in healthy donors. Assay: immunoSEQ multiplex PCR; the TCRdb copy retains only in-frame clones and omits some. The top ten hold around 1.3% of the sample, which has about 130,000 clones, approximately 80% seen once. Sequencing was performed on PBMCs. These receptors originate from a girl aged 2 to 9 in good health and CMV-seronegative. The CDR3 runs from the conserved cysteine through the conserved F or W. A D gene is named only where the DNA matches it firmly. Size tells how often a clone was seen (once, few, many) or the class of an expanded clone, and some rows leave it out.

-,TRBJ2-2,TRBD1,TRBV4-3,CASSQEYLGTVNTGELFF,TGCGCCAGCAGCCAAGAGTACCTCGGGACAGTTAACACCGGGGAGCTGTTTTTT
-,TRBJ2-7,TRBD1,TRBV5-6,CASSFLPGTGRSYEQYF,TGTGCCAGCAGCTTCCTCCCTGGGACAGGCCGATCCTACGAGCAGTACTTC
-,TRBJ1-1,-,TRBV19,CASSIDLPDTEAFF,TGTGCCAGTAGTATAGATCTGCCGGACACTGAAGCTTTCTTT
few,TRBJ1-1,TRBD1,TRBV6-5,CASSYRDRGNTEAFF,TGTGCCAGCAGTTACAGGGACAGGGGGAACACTGAAGCTTTCTTT
-,TRBJ2-7,-,TRBV18,CASSPGTPYEQYF,TGTGCCAGCTCCCCCGGGACACCCTACGAGCAGTACTTC
-,TRBJ2-1,TRBD2,TRBV27,CASSHEREGLYEQFF,TGTGCCAGCAGTCACGAGCGGGAGGGCCTGTATGAGCAGTTCTTC
-,TRBJ2-7,-,TRBV9,CASSVEGGTYEQYF,TGTGCCAGCAGCGTAGAGGGCGGGACCTACGAGCAGTACTTC
once,TRBJ1-1,-,TRBV7-9,CASSRTGNTEAFF,TGTGCCAGCAGCCGAACAGGGAACACTGAAGCTTTCTTT
-,TRBJ1-4,-,TRBV19,CASRRGNEKLFF,TGTGCCAGTAGAAGGGGGAATGAAAAACTGTTTTTT
-,TRBJ2-1,TRBD2,TRBV27,CASSLRFRGEPYNEQFF,TGTGCCAGCAGTTTAAGATTCCGGGGGGAGCCCTACAATGAGCAGTTCTTC
few,TRBJ2-7,TRBD1,TRBV6-5,CASSPQGAHDEQYF,TGTGCCAGCAGCCCCCAGGGGGCTCATGACGAGCAGTACTTC
-,TRBJ2-1,TRBD2,TRBV19,CASSFLAGNSYNEQFF,TGTGCCAGTAGTTTCCTAGCGGGGAACTCCTACAATGAGCAGTTCTTC
-,TRBJ2-3,-,TRBV30,CAWSLGGTDTQYF,TGTGCCTGGAGTTTAGGGGGCACAGATACGCAGTATTTT
-,TRBJ2-2,TRBD2,TRBV7-3,CASRQAGGYTGELFF,TGTGCCAGCAGGCAAGCGGGGGGGTACACCGGGGAGCTGTTTTTT
-,TRBJ2-1,TRBD2,TRBV5-4,CASSTTGTSGSEQFF,TGTGCCAGCAGCACCACCGGGACTAGCGGGAGTGAGCAGTTCTTC
-,TRBJ1-2,TRBD1,TRBV15,CATSWDRDYGYTF,TGTGCCACCAGCTGGGACAGGGACTATGGCTACACCTTC
-,TRBJ2-1,TRBD2,TRBV18,CASSPSVAGGRNEQFF,TGTGCCAGCTCACCATCCGTAGCGGGGGGGCGGAATGAGCAGTTCTTC
-,TRBJ2-7,-,TRBV10-2,CATLGIAQPSIYEQYF,TGCGCCACCCTCGGGATAGCCCAACCCTCCATTTACGAGCAGTACTTC
once,TRBJ2-3,-,TRBV6-1,CASRRTSTDTQYF,TGTGCCAGCAGAAGGACTAGCACAGATACGCAGTATTTT
-,TRBJ1-1,TRBD1,TRBV15,CATSRDYKGGETFF,TGTGCCACCAGCAGAGATTACAAAGGGGGCGAAACTTTCTTT
-,TRBJ2-6,-,TRBV4-1,CASSQDLYQGTSGANVLTF,TGCGCCAGCAGCCAAGATCTTTATCAGGGGACCTCTGGGGCCAACGTCCTGACTTTC
-,TRBJ2-1,TRBD2,TRBV28,CATLSGGGYNEQFF,TGTGCCACCCTAAGCGGGGGGGGATACAATGAGCAGTTCTTC
once,TRBJ1-4,-,TRBV4-1,CASSQDRERGATNEKLFF,TGCGCCAGCAGCCAAGATAGGGAACGGGGGGCAACTAATGAAAAACTGTTTTTT
few,TRBJ1-5,-,TRBV6-6,CASSYYRDSNQPQHF,TGTGCCAGCAGTTATTATCGAGATAGCAATCAGCCCCAGCATTTT
once,TRBJ1-4,-,TRBV27,CASSPSWGATNEKLFF,TGTGCCAGCAGCCCATCGTGGGGGGCAACTAATGAAAAACTGTTTTTT
-,TRBJ2-3,-,TRBV7-9,CASSLAGGPNTQYF,TGTGCCAGCAGCTTAGCGGGGGGACCAAATACGCAGTATTTT
-,TRBJ1-1,-,TRBV28,CASADQAPLNTEAFF,TGTGCCAGCGCTGACCAGGCACCCCTGAACACTGAAGCTTTCTTT
-,TRBJ2-1,TRBD1,TRBV4-1,CASSQDPGQGSYNEQFF,TGCGCCAGCAGCCAAGATCCCGGACAGGGATCCTACAATGAGCAGTTCTTC
-,TRBJ1-2,-,TRBV4-1,CASSPSGGEGIYGYTF,TGCGCCAGCAGCCCTAGCGGTGGGGAGGGCATCTATGGCTACACCTTC